The clone carrying this TCR beta chain appeared many times. Its specificity is not known. The data belong to a study of regulatory T cells in long-lasting Graves disease. Study results and caveats: Persistent cases favored TRBV28, TRBJ1-2 and TRBJ2-5.

This CDR3 has 16 residues. Germline V gene sequence: CDR1 SGHTA, CDR2 FQGNSA. Trimming removed 5 bases from V and 0 bases from J, with 11 bases in between. Documented time point: newly diagnosed GD, antithyroid drugs for less than 3 months. PBMC-extracted RNA yielded the TCR library. Building of the TCR beta libraries involved iRepertoire HTBI primers and Arm-PCR of CDR3 regions. MiXCR was run by TCRdb on the multiplex PCR reads, yielding one entry per CDR3 protein. The data show a few hundred thousand distinct CDR3 sequences, 12% seen once. These same records also appear under a second study, on T cells in Graves' hyperthyroidism and ophthalmopathy.

The J gene is TRBJ2-6, the V gene TRBV7-2, with D maybe TRBD1 (5 bases). This material consisted of peripheral blood mononuclear cells (PBMCs), taken at new diagnosis, from a patient treated with antithyroid drugs. This sequence was found in a woman aged 18-29 years with Graves disease. The CDR3 sequence: CASSVRGSSGANVLTF. CDR3 DNA sequence: TGTGCCAGCAGCGTAAGGGGATCCTCTGGGGCCAACGTCCTGACTTTC.